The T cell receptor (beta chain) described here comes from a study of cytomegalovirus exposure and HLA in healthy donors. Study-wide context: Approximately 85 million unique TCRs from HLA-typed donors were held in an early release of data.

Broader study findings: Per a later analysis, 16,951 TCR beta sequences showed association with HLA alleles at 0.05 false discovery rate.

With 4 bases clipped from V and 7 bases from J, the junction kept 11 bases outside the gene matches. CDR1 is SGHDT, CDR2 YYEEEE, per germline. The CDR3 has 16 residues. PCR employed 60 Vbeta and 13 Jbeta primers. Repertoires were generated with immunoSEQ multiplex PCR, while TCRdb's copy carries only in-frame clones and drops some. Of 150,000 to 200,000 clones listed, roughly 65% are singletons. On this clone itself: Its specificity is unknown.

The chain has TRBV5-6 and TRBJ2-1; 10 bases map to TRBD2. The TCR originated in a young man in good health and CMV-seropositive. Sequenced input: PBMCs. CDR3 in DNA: TGTGCCAGCAGCCCCTATGCTAGCGGGAGAAGGAATGAGCAGTTCTTC. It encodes CASSPYASGRRNEQFF.